This paragraph covers one T cell receptor beta chain sequence. The data are from a study of blood T cell repertoires in COVID-19. On the study more broadly: Some COVID-19 samples were acute and others convalescent; all came from the United States, Italy and Spain. T cells, B-cell-depleted T cells, or PBMCs supplied cDNA or gDNA.

The germline V gene encodes CDR1 MNHEY and CDR2 SMNVEV (reference sequence). The CDR3 totals 10 residues. The V and J ends lost 10 bases and 9 bases, in that order; junction bases with no gene match: 3. Seattle patients were enrolled during active infection and followed longitudinally. Authors' data handling: Amplifying reference gene primers gave estimates of nucleated cell counts. TCRdb's table, derived via immunoSEQ multiplex PCR, lists solely in-frame clones and lacks some. Clone size and V and J calls were adopted from that table, with D and trimming inferred from the DNA. The data hold 140,000 to 150,000 clones, with 80% to 90% observed a single time.

J is TRBJ2-1 and V is TRBV27; 7 nucleotides agree with TRBD1. Sequenced input: peripheral blood. The receptor's source is a woman aged 60-75 years with COVID-19, enrolled during active disease. CDR3 nucleotides: TGTGCCACCCGACAGGGTGAGCAGTTCTTC. Amino acid sequence: CATRQGEQFF.